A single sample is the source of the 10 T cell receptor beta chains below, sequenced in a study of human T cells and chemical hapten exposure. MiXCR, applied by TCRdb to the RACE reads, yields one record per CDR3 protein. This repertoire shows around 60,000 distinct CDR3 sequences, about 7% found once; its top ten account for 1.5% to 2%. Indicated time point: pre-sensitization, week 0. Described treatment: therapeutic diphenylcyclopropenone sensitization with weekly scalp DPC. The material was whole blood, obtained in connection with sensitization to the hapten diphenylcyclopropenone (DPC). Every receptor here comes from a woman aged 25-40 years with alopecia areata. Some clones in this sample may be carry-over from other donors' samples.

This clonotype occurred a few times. CDR3 region: CASSFSDRGTEAFF. In DNA, the CDR3 is TGTGCCAGCAGTTTTAGTGACAGGGGAACTGAAGCTTTCTTT. J is TRBJ1-1 and V is TRBV12-3 or TRBV12-4, with 8 bases identical to TRBD1. Losses at the gene ends were 3 bases for V and 5 bases for J; bases not matched to a gene: 5. CDR3 length: 14 residues.

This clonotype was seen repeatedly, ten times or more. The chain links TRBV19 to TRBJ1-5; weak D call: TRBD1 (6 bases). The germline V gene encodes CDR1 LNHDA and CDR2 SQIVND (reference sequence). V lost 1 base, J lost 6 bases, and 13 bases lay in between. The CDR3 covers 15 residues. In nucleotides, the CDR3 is TGTGCCAGTAGTATAGTGCTCAGGGGACCTCAGCCCCAGCATTTT. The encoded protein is CASSIVLRGPQPQHF.

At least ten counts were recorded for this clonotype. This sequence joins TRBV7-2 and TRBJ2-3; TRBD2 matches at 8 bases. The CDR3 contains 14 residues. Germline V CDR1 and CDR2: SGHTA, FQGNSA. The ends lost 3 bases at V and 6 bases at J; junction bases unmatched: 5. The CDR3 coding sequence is TGTGCCAGCAGCTTCGACGGGGGGGTTGATACGCAGTATTTT. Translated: CASSFDGGVDTQYF.

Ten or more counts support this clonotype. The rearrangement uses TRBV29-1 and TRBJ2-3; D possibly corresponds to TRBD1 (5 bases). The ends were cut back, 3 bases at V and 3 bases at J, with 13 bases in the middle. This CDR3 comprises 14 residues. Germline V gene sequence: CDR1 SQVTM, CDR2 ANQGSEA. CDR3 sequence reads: CSVDRQGLTDTQYF. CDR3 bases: TGCAGCGTTGACCGGCAGGGCTTAACAGATACGCAGTATTTT.

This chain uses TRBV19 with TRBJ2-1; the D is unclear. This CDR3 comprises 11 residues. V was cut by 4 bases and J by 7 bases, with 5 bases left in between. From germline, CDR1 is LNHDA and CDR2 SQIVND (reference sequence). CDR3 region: CASSSWNEQFF. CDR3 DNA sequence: TGTGCCAGTAGTAGCTGGAATGAGCAGTTCTTC.

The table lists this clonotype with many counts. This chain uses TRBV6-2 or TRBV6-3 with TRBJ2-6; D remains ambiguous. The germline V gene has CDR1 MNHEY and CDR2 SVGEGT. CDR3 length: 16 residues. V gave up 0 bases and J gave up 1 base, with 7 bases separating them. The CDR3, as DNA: TGTGCCAGCAGTTACTCGATGGGATCTGGGGCCAACGTCCTGACTTTC. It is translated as CASSYSMGSGANVLTF.

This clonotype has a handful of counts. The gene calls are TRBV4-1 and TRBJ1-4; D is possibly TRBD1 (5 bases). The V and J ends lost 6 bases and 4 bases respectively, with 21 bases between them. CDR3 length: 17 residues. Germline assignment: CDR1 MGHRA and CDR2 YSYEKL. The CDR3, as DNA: TGCGCCAGCAGTCGACAACACGAGGGACGGCTTAATGAAAAACTGTTTTTT. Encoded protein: CASSRQHEGRLNEKLFF.

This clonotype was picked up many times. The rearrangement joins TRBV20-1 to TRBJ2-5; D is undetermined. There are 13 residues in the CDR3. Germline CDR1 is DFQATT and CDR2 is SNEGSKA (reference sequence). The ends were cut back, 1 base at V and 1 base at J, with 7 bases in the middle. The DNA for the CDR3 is TGCAGTGCTAGAGGACTCCCCCAAGAGACCCAGTACTTC. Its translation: CSARGLPQETQYF.

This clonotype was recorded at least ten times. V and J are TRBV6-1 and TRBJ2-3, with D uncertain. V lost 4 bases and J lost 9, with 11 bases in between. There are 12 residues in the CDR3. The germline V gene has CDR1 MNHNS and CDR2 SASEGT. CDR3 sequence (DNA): TGTGCCAGCAGTGTAGTACTCGGGACGCAGTATTTT. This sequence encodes CASSVVLGTQYF.

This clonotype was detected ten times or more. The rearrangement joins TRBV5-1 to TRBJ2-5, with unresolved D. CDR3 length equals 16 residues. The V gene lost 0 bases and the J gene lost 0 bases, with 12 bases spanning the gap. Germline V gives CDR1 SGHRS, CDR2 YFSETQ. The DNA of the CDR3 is TGCGCCAGCAGCTTGGTGACACCTTCATACCAAGAGACCCAGTACTTC. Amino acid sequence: CASSLVTPSYQETQYF. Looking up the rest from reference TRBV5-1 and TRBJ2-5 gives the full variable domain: KAGVTQTPRYLIKTRGQQVTLSCSPISGHRSVSWYQQTPGQGLQFLFEYFSETQRNKGNFPGRFSGRQFSNSRSEMNVSTLELGDSALYLCASSLVTPSYQETQYFGPGTRLLVL.